This T cell receptor (beta chain) was documented in a study of CD8 T cells in ankylosing spondylitis. General study results and limits: CD8+ by phenotype, disease-linked clones were relatively rare in peripheral blood. Matched ankylosing spondylitis synovial fluid reportedly contained a significantly enriched population of disease-linked clones.

The CDR3 consists of 15 residues. Germline CDR1 SGHNT, CDR2 YYREEE (reference sequence). V lost 4 bases and J lost 1, with 15 bases in between. Each TCR beta library was made by quantitative 5'-RACE that incorporated molecular barcodes. TCRdb re-called the 5' RACE reads with MiXCR, one entry per CDR3 protein. The data contain some 220,000 distinct CDR3 sequences, under 8.5% of them singletons. For this clonotype: What it binds is unknown.

The TCR originated in a female donor with ankylosing spondylitis or in good health (not recorded which). The chain joins TRBV5-4 to TRBJ2-7, with D perhaps matching TRBD1 (6 bases). Sequenced input: blood, either unsorted or a sorted T cell fraction (not recorded which). The CDR3 nucleotides read TGTGCCAGCAGCCCTAGGGGCAGGGGATCCTACGAGCAGTACTTC. Translating it yields CASSPRGRGSYEQYF.